The next 8 T cell receptor beta chains were all read from a single sample in a study of OX40 agonist ivuxolimab in advanced cancers. Only in-frame clones appear in the TCRdb table, and some are missing; sequencing was by immunoSEQ multiplex PCR. The repertoire includes 72,000 or so clones, 89% of them detected once, and over 10% sits in the top ten. The sample here was CD4+ or CD8+ T cells sorted from blood, taken in a trial of the OX40 agonist ivuxolimab. Receptor source: an adult with an advanced solid tumor such as melanoma, head and neck, liver or kidney cancer.

The rearrangement joins TRBV4-2 to TRBJ1-2; D unresolved. Trimming took 5 bases from V and 3 from J, leaving 10 bases between them. The germline CDR1 and CDR2 sequences are LGHNA and YNFKEQ. CDR3 size: 13 residues. For the CDR3, the DNA is TGTGCCAGCAGCTGGGCGAGCGACTATGGCTACACCTTC. Protein sequence: CASSWASDYGYTF.

The chain uses TRBV4-2 and TRBJ2-7; a possible D gene is TRBD2 (6 bases). Trimming left V 4 bases short and J 1 base short, with 17 bases between. Germline-derived CDR1 and CDR2 are LGHNA and YNFKEQ. The CDR3 runs to 16 residues. In DNA, the CDR3 is TGTGCCAGCAGCCGCGGAGGAGGGGAAGGGTCCTACGAGCAGTACTTC. Protein sequence: CASSRGGGEGSYEQYF.

The table lists this clone with many counts. This chain joins TRBV7-2 and TRBJ2-1, with D maybe TRBD2 (5 bases). The CDR3 is made up of 13 amino acids. The V end lost 4 bases, the J end lost 8 bases, and 12 bases lay between the germline ends. Germline-derived CDR1 and CDR2 are SGHTA and FQGNSA. The chain's CDR3 is CASSSELEDEQFF. CDR3 nucleotide sequence: TGTGCCAGCAGCTCCGAACTAGAAGATGAGCAGTTCTTC. The entire variable domain, with the rest obtained from reference TRBV7-2 and TRBJ2-1, is as follows: GAGVSQSPSNKVTEKGKDVELRCDPISGHTALYWYRQSLGQGLEFLIYFQGNSAPDKSGLPSDRFSAERTGGSVSTLTIQRTQQEDSAVYLCASSSELEDEQFFGPGTRLTVL.

The V call is TRBV15, the J call TRBJ2-7; 8 bases are shared with TRBD2. The CDR3 has 13 amino acids. Germline V gives CDR1 LNHNV, CDR2 YYDKDF (reference sequence). After removal of 5 bases from V and 4 bases from J, the junction contained 4 bases not matched to a gene. The CDR3 DNA reads TGTGCCACCAGCGTCGGACTAGCTTACGAGCAGTACTTC. Protein: CATSVGLAYEQYF.

This chain joins TRBV18 and TRBJ2-3, with D unclear. V shed 5 bases and J shed 6 bases, with 15 bases lying between them. The germline V gene has CDR1 KGHSH and CDR2 LQKENI. The CDR3 is 14 amino acids. The CDR3 nucleotides are TGTGCCAGCTCATCCAAGGTCCCGCCCGATACGCAGTATTTT. This translates into CASSSKVPPDTQYF.

The rearrangement uses TRBV18 and TRBJ2-6; maybe TRBD2 (6 bases). The CDR3 sequence is 17 residues long. Germline CDR1 KGHSH, CDR2 LQKENI. Between the trimmed V and J ends, which lost 6 bases and 0 bases, there was a span of 15 bases. The CDR3, as DNA: TGTGCCAGCTCGTACGGGACTGTTAGCTCTGGGGCCAACGTCCTGACTTTC. Amino acids: CASSYGTVSSGANVLTF.

The J gene is TRBJ2-7, the V gene TRBV28; D is possibly TRBD2 (5 bases). V lost 10 bases, J lost 3 bases, and 22 bases lay in between. This CDR3 has 15 residues. Germline-derived CDR1 and CDR2 are MDHEN and SYDVKM. Here the CDR3 DNA reads TGTGCCACCTCAGGAGATGGGCGGGCTAACTACGAGCAGTACTTC. Translating gives CATSGDGRANYEQYF.

This sequence joins TRBV29-1 and TRBJ2-7, with TRBD2 identical over 13 bases. Germline CDR1 SQVTM, CDR2 ANQGSEA. The CDR3 extends over 13 amino acids. Trimming cost V 4 bases and J 9 bases; bases outside gene matches: 6. The CDR3 nucleotides read TGCAGCGTTGGGGGACTAGCGGGAATTGTGCAGTACTTC. Its protein is CSVGGLAGIVQYF.